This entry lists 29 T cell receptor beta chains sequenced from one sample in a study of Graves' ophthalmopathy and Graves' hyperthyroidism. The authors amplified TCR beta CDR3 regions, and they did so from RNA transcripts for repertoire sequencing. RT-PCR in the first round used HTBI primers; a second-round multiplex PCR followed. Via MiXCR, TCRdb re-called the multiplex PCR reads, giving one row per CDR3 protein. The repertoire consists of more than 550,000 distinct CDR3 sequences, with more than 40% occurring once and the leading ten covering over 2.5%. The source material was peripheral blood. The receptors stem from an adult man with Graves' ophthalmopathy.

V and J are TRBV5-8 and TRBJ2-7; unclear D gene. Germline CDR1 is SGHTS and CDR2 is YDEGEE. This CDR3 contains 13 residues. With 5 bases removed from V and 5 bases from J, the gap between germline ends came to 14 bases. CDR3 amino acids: CASRISSGHEQYF. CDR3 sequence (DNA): TGTGCCAGCAGAATTTCCAGTGGCCACGAGCAGTACTTC.

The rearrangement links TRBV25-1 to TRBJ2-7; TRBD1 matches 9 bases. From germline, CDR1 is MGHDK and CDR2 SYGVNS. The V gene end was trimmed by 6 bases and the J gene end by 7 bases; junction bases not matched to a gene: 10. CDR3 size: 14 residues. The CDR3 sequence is CASSQGQGRREQYF. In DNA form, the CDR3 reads TGTGCCAGCAGCCAAGGACAGGGGCGTAGGGAGCAGTACTTC.

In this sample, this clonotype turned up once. CDR3 residues: CATSEGFVDTQYF. The CDR3 DNA sequence: TGTGCCACCAGTGAAGGGTTTGTGGATACGCAGTATTTT. The V and J genes are TRBV24-1 and TRBJ2-3, with D unresolved. In germline, CDR1 is KGHDR, CDR2 SFDVKD. CDR3 size: 13 residues. V was shortened by 4 bases and J by 6 bases, with 10 bases between the two germline ends.

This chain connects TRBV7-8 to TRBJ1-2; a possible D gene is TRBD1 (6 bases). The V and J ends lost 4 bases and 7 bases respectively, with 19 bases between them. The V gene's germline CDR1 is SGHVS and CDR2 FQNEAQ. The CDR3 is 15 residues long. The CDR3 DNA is TGTGCCAGCAGCTCCTACGTAGGGGGGCAGGGTGGCTACACCTTC. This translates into CASSSYVGGQGGYTF.

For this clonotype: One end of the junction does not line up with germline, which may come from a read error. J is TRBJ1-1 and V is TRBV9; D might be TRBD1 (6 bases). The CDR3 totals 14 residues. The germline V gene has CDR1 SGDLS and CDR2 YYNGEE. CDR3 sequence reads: CASSVVGGPSGIFF. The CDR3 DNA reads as TGTGCCAGCAGCGTAGTGGGGGGGCCCTCTGGGATTTTTTTT.

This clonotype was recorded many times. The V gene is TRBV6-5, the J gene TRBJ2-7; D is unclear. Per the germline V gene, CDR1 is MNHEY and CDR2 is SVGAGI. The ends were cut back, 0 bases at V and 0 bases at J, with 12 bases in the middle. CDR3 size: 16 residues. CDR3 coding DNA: TGTGCCAGCAGTTACTCCGCGACGGCGAGCTCCTACGAGCAGTACTTC. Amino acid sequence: CASSYSATASSYEQYF.

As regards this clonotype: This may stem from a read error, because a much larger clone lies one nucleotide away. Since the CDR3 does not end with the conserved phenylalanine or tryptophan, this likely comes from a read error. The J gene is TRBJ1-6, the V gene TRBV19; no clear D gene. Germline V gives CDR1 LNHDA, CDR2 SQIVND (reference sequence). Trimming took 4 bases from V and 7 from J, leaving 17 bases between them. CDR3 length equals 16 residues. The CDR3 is CASSTPGWGSNSPLHV. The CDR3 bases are TGTGCCAGTAGTACCCCAGGTTGGGGTAGCAATTCACCCCTCCACGTT.

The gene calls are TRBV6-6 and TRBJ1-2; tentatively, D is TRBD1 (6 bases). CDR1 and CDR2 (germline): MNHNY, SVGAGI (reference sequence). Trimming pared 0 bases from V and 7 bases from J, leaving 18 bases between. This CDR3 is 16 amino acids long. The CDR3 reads CASSYSSLAGVGGYTF. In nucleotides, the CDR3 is TGTGCCAGCAGTTACTCGTCCCTTGCAGGGGTAGGTGGCTACACCTTC.

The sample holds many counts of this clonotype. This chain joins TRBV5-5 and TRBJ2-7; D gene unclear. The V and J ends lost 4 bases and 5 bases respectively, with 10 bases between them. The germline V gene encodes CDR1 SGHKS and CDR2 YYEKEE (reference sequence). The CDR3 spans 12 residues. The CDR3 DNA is TGTGCCAGCAGCCCCCGATTGGACGAGCAGTACTTC. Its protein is CASSPRLDEQYF. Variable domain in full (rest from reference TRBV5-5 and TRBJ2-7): DAGVTQSPTHLIKTRGQQVTLRCSPISGHKSVSWYQQVLGQGPQFIFQYYEKEERGRGNFPDRFSARQFPNYSSELNVNALLLGDSALYLCASSPRLDEQYFGPGTRLTVT.

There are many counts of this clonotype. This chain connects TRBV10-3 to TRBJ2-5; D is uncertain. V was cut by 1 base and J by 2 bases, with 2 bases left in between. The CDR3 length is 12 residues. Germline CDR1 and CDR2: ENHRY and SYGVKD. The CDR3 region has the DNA TGTGCCATCAGTGAGTTACAAGAGACCCAGTACTTC. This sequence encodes CAISELQETQYF.

The CDR3 bases are TGTGCCAGCAGCGGGTCTAGACTCGTCAAGACCCGGTTGCATGGTAATGAAAAACTGTTTTTT. This codes for CASSGSRLVKTRLHGNEKLFF. This sequence joins TRBV11-2 and TRBJ1-4, with D unclear. Germline V gene data show CDR1 as SGHAT and CDR2 as FQNNGV. The CDR3 has 21 residues. The germline V and J ends were trimmed by 5 bases and 4 bases, with 32 bases remaining between them.

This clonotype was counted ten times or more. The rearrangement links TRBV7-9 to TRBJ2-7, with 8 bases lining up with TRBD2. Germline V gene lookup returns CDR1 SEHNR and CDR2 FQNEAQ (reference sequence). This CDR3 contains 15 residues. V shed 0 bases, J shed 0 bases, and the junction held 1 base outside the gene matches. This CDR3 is CASSLASGGSYEQYF. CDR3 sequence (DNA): TGTGCCAGCAGCTTAGCGAGCGGGGGCTCCTACGAGCAGTACTTC.

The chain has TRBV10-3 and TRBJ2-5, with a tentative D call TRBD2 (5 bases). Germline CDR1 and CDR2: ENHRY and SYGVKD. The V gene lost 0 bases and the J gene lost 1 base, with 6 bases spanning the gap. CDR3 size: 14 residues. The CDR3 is CAISESDFQETQYF. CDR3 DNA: TGTGCCATCAGTGAGTCGGACTTCCAAGAGACCCAGTACTTC.

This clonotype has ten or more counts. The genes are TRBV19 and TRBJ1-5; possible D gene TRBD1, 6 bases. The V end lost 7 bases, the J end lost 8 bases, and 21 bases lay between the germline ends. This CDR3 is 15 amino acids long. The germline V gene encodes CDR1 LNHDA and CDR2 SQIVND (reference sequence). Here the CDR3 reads CASKYRIQGREPQHF. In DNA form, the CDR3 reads TGTGCCAGTAAGTACAGGATTCAGGGGCGAGAGCCCCAGCATTTT.

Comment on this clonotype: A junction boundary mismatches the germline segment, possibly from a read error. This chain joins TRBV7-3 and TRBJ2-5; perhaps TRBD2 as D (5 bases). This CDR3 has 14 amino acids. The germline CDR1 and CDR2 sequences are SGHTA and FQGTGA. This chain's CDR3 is CASSLSGLQEPQYF. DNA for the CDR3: TGTGCCAGCAGCTTAAGTGGACTTCAAGAGCCCCAGTACTTC.

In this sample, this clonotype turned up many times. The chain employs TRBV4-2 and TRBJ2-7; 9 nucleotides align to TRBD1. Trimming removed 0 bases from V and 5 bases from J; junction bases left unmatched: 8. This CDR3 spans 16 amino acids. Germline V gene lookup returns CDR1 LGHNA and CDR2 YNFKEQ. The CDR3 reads CASSQESPDRGHEQYF. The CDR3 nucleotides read TGTGCCAGCAGCCAAGAGAGTCCGGACAGGGGACACGAGCAGTACTTC.

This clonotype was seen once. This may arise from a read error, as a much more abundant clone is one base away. CDR3 sequence: CASSVDILAYYEQYF. The CDR3 coding sequence is TGCGCCAGCAGCGTAGACATTTTGGCGTACTACGAGCAGTACTTC. The J gene is TRBJ2-7, the V gene TRBV5-1; D remains ambiguous. Germline V lookup: CDR1 SGHRS, CDR2 YFSETQ. V dropped 4 bases and J dropped 3 bases, with 17 bases sitting between them. The CDR3 spans 15 residues.

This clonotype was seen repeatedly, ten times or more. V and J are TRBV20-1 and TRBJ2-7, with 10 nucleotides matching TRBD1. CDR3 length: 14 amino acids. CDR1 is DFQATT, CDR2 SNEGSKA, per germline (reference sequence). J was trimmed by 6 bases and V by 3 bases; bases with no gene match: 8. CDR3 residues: CSASRDRGQSEQYF. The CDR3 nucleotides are TGCAGTGCTAGCCGCGACAGGGGGCAGAGCGAGCAGTACTTC.

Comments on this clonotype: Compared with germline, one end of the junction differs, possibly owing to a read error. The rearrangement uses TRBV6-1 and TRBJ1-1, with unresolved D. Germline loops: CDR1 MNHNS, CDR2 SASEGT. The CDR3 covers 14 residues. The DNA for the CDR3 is TGTGCCATCAGTTACTCGGGGTTGGCCACTGAAGCTTTCTTT. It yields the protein CAISYSGLATEAFF.

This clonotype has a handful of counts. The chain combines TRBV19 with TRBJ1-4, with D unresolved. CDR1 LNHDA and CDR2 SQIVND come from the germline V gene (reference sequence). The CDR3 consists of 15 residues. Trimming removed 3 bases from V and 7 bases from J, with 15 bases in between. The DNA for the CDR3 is TGTGCCAGTAGTATCCTAAGGGTATCGGTTGAAAAACTGTTTTTT. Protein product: CASSILRVSVEKLFF.

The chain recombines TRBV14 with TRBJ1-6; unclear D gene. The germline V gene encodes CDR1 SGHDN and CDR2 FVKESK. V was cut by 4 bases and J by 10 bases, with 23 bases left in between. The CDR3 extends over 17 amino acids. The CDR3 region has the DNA TGTGCCAGCAGCCCAGGCCAGCCCGGTGCGGGCGGATCACCCCTCCACTTT. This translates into CASSPGQPGAGGSPLHF.

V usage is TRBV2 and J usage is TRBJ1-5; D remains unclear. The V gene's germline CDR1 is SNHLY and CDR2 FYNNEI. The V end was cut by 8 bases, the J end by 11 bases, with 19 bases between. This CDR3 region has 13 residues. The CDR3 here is CASQLAGEETQHF. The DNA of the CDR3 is TGTGCCAGCCAACTAGCGGGAGAAGAGACCCAGCATTTT.

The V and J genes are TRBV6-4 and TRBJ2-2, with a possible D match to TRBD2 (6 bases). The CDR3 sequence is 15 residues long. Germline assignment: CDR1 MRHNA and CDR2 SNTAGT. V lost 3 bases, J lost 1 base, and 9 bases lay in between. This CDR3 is CASSEAAGNTGELFF. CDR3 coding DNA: TGTGCCAGCAGTGAAGCAGCGGGGAACACCGGGGAGCTGTTTTTT.

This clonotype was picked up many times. The CDR3 sequence is CASSVGKGYTGELFF. Here the CDR3 DNA reads TGTGCCAGTAGTGTCGGGAAGGGCTACACCGGGGAGCTGTTTTTT. The genes are TRBV19 and TRBJ2-2, with D maybe TRBD2 (5 bases). Trimming stripped 5 bases from V and 3 bases from J, with 13 bases between. Per the germline V gene, CDR1 is LNHDA and CDR2 is SQIVND (reference sequence). This CDR3 has 15 amino acids. Filled out from reference TRBV19 and TRBJ2-2, the complete variable domain reads DGGITQSPKYLFRKEGQNVTLSCEQNLNHDAMYWYRQDPGQGLRLIYYSQIVNDFQKGDIAEGYSVSREKKESFPLTVTSAQKNPTAFYLCASSVGKGYTGELFFGEGSRLTVL.

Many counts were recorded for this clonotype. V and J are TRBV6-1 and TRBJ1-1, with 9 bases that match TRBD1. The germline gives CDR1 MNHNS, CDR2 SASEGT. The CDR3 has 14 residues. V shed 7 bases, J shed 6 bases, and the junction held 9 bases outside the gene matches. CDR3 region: CASTYRDRVSEAFF. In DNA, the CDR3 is TGTGCCAGCACCTACCGGGACAGGGTCTCTGAAGCTTTCTTT.

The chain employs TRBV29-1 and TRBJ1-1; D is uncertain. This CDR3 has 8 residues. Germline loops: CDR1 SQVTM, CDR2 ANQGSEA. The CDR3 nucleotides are TGCGGCTTTGGGCTCACTTTCTTT. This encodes CGFGLTFF.

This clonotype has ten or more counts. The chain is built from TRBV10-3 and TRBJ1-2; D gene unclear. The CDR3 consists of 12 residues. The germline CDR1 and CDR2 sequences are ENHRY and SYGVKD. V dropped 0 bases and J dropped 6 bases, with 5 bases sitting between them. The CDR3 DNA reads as TGTGCCATCAGTGAGTCGTCAAATGGCTACACCTTC. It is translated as CAISESSNGYTF.

The CDR3 protein is CSVVLDGGAAFF. The CDR3 DNA sequence: TGCAGCGTTGTTCTGGACGGGGGAGCTGCTTTCTTT. The chain joins TRBV29-1 to TRBJ1-1; perhaps TRBD1 as D (5 bases). V shed 4 bases and J shed 11 bases, with 17 bases lying between them. The CDR3 has 12 residues. Germline assignment: CDR1 SQVTM and CDR2 ANQGSEA. Full variable domain (missing parts from reference TRBV29-1 and TRBJ1-1): SAVISQKPSRDICQRGTSLTIQCQVDSQVTMMFWYRQQPGQSLTLIATANQGSEATYESGFVIDKFPISRPNLTFSTLTVSNMSPEDSSIYLCSVVLDGGAAFFGQGTRLTVV.

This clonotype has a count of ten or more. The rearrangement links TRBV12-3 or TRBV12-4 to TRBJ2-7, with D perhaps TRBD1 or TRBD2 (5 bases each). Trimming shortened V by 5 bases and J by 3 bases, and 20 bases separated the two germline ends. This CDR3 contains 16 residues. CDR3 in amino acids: CASSGSTGTDNYEQYF. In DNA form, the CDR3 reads TGTGCCAGCAGTGGATCGACCGGGACGGATAACTACGAGCAGTACTTC.